The 24 T cell receptor beta chains presented below share a single source sample, sequenced in a study of blood T cell repertoires in COVID-19. Measured with immunoSEQ multiplex PCR; TCRdb has only the in-frame clones, and not every one. This table holds around 200,000 clones, 85% found once. Material: PBMCs or T cells enriched from blood (not recorded which). These receptors came from a middle-aged man who had recovered from COVID-19.

The rearrangement uses TRBV6-6 and TRBJ1-2, with 7 bases lining up with TRBD1. Germline values: CDR1 MNHNY, CDR2 SVGAGI (reference sequence). V shed 2 bases, J shed 4 bases, and the junction held 1 base outside the gene matches. CDR3 length equals 13 residues. The CDR3 spells CASSYGDSYGYTF. The CDR3 DNA follows: TGTGCCAGCAGTTACGGGGACAGCTATGGCTACACCTTC.

The chain joins TRBV29-1 to TRBJ2-2; a possible D gene is TRBD2 (6 bases). The V gene's germline CDR1 is SQVTM and CDR2 ANQGSEA. This CDR3 spans 15 amino acids. V was cut by 3 bases and J by 4 bases, with 15 bases left in between. The CDR3 DNA is TGCAGCGTTGATTTTGGCGGGATCTCCACCGGGGAGCTGTTTTTT. It is translated as CSVDFGGISTGELFF.

The chain employs TRBV19 and TRBJ2-5, with a tentative D call TRBD2 (6 bases). Looked up from germline, CDR1 is LNHDA and CDR2 is SQIVND (reference sequence). The CDR3 is 14 residues long. V shed 5 bases and J shed 2 bases, with 12 bases lying between them. CDR3 amino acids: CASSFVGGQETQYF. The CDR3 coding sequence is TGTGCCAGTAGTTTCGTCGGAGGGCAAGAGACCCAGTACTTC.

In its sample, this clone was seen a few times. The chain uses TRBV4-1 and TRBJ1-6; unclear D gene. The CDR3 has 14 amino acids. The germline V gene encodes CDR1 MGHRA and CDR2 YSYEKL. The V and J ends lost 2 bases and 8 bases respectively, with 10 bases between them. This CDR3 reads CASSQIAPYSPLHF. DNA of the CDR3: TGCGCCAGCAGCCAAATAGCCCCTTATTCACCCCTCCACTTT.

The V and J genes are TRBV5-4 and TRBJ2-4; the match to TRBD1 covers 12 bases. Germline V lookup: CDR1 SGHNT, CDR2 YYREEE (reference sequence). Unmatched junction bases numbered 1, after V lost 2 bases and J lost 1 base. The CDR3 has 16 amino acids. This CDR3 reads CASSFGTGGAKNIQYF. The CDR3, as DNA: TGTGCCAGCAGCTTCGGGACAGGGGGCGCCAAAAACATTCAGTACTTC. Together with reference TRBV5-4 and TRBJ2-4, the CDR3 gives the full variable domain: ETGVTQSPTHLIKTRGQQVTLRCSSQSGHNTVSWYQQALGQGPQFIFQYYREEENGRGNFPPRFSGLQFPNYSSELNVNALELDDSALYLCASSFGTGGAKNIQYFGAGTRLSVL.

The chain has TRBV19 and TRBJ2-3, with D perhaps matching TRBD1 (6 bases). CDR3 length: 15 amino acids. V gave up 0 bases and J gave up 7 bases, with 14 bases separating them. Looked up from germline, CDR1 is LNHDA and CDR2 is SQIVND (reference sequence). The CDR3 sequence: CASSIEQGPPNTQYF. The DNA of the CDR3 is TGTGCCAGTAGTATAGAACAGGGTCCGCCGAATACGCAGTATTTT.

The chain links TRBV12-3 or TRBV12-4 to TRBJ2-7, with D uncertain. This CDR3 has 10 amino acids. Trimming cost V 10 bases and J 4 bases, with 8 bases left between them. CDR3 region: CATRLYEQYF. In nucleotides, the CDR3 is TGTGCCACCCGTCTTTACGAGCAGTACTTC.

V is TRBV3-1 (or the pseudogene TRBV3-2) and J is TRBJ2-1, with TRBD1 matching over 9 bases. There are 15 residues in the CDR3. V lost 4 bases to trimming and J lost 2 bases; unmatched junction nucleotides: 3. Germline assignment: CDR1 LGHDT and CDR2 YNNKEL (reference sequence). The CDR3 here is CASSPGTGPYNEQFF. CDR3 in DNA: TGTGCCAGCAGCCCGGGGACAGGGCCCTACAATGAGCAGTTCTTC.

This clone was observed a handful of times. The chain combines TRBV5-6 with TRBJ2-3; TRBD2 matches at 8 bases. Trimming removed 4 bases from V and 3 bases from J; junction bases left unmatched: 13. CDR3 length: 17 residues. Germline CDR1 is SGHDT and CDR2 is YYEEEE. The DNA for the CDR3 is TGTGCCAGCAGCAGCCCCTCGGGGCGGGAGGCGACAGATACGCAGTATTTT. Translation gives CASSSPSGREATDTQYF.

The count of this clone is one. The chain carries TRBV9 and TRBJ2-1; 7 bases are a match to TRBD2. There are 16 residues in the CDR3. Germline trimming cut 4 bases from V and 3 bases from J; bases unmatched to any gene: 10. The germline V gene encodes CDR1 SGDLS and CDR2 YYNGEE. Written as DNA, the CDR3 is TGTGCCAGCAGCCCCCTATCGGGAGGTTTCTACAATGAGCAGTTCTTC. Protein: CASSPLSGGFYNEQFF.

V is TRBV11-3 and J is TRBJ2-1; 11 bases line up with TRBD2. J lost 6 bases, V lost 2 bases, and 6 bases had no gene match. The CDR3 runs to 16 residues. Germline CDR1 reads SGHNT; CDR2 reads YENEEA. CDR3 loop: CASSLLAGGRGNEQFF. DNA for the CDR3: TGTGCCAGCAGCTTACTAGCGGGAGGACGAGGCAATGAGCAGTTCTTC.

The chain joins TRBV6-5 to TRBJ2-1; 7 positions match TRBD2. Germline-derived CDR1 and CDR2 are MNHEY and SVGAGI. V gave up 6 bases and J gave up 9 bases; unmatched junction bases: 14. The CDR3 spans 15 residues. The CDR3 reads CASRKPVREGTEQFF. For the CDR3, the DNA is TGTGCCAGCAGGAAACCGGTCAGGGAGGGCACTGAGCAGTTCTTC.

This chain joins TRBV5-1 and TRBJ2-7; 11 positions agree with TRBD1. Germline assignment: CDR1 SGHRS and CDR2 YFSETQ. J was trimmed by 5 bases and V by 4 bases; bases with no gene match: 8. This CDR3 contains 15 residues. Here the CDR3 DNA reads TGCGCCAGCAGCACGGGACAGGGGGATGGAAACGAGCAGTACTTC. Translation gives CASSTGQGDGNEQYF.

The chain couples TRBV19 to TRBJ1-1; the match to TRBD1 covers 7 bases. V lost 3 bases and J lost 5; bases outside the gene matches: 6. Germline CDR1 reads LNHDA; CDR2 reads SQIVND (reference sequence). The CDR3 consists of 14 residues. DNA for the CDR3: TGTGCCAGTAGTATGAGGCCAGGGGGGACTGAAGCTTTCTTT. Its protein is CASSMRPGGTEAFF.

The rearrangement uses TRBV12-3 or TRBV12-4 and TRBJ2-5, with D possibly being TRBD1 (5 bases). Deletions cut 6 bases from V and 4 bases from J, with 12 bases between. The CDR3 spans 13 residues. The CDR3 DNA follows: TGTGCCAGCAGGCAACAGGTCGGAGAGACCCAGTACTTC. It yields the protein CASRQQVGETQYF.

The chain joins TRBV4-2 to TRBJ2-7; no clear D gene. V was trimmed by 0 bases and J by 2 bases, leaving 11 bases between them. The CDR3 sequence is 15 residues long. Germline CDR1 is LGHNA and CDR2 is YNFKEQ. CDR3 sequence (DNA): TGTGCCAGCAGCCAAGAAGATAGCTCGACCTACGAGCAGTACTTC. This codes for CASSQEDSSTYEQYF.

The chain uses TRBV27 and TRBJ2-2, with TRBD2 matching 9 bases. The CDR3 loop spans 16 amino acids. V was clipped by 6 bases and J by 7 bases; unmatched bases: 12. From germline, CDR1 is MNHEY and CDR2 SMNVEV (reference sequence). This CDR3 reads CASRPLLAGAGGELFF. CDR3 nucleotide sequence: TGTGCCAGCAGACCCCTTTTAGCGGGGGCGGGCGGGGAGCTGTTTTTT.

The chain uses TRBV7-9 and TRBJ1-1; 7 positions agree with TRBD1. This CDR3 comprises 16 residues. V lost 5 bases, J lost 1 base, and 10 bases stayed unmatched. Looked up from germline, CDR1 is SEHNR and CDR2 is FQNEAQ (reference sequence). The CDR3 nucleotides read TGTGCCAGCAGCCTGCGGGACAGACTAAAGAACACTGAAGCTTTCTTT. Translation gives CASSLRDRLKNTEAFF.

CDR3 in amino acids: CASSERADTQYF. The DNA for the CDR3 is TGTGCCAGCAGTGAGCGGGCAGATACGCAGTATTTT. V usage is TRBV28 and J usage is TRBJ2-3; a possible D gene is TRBD2 (6 bases). The CDR3 is made up of 12 amino acids. The germline V and J ends were trimmed by 5 bases and 4 bases, with 7 bases remaining between them. The germline CDR1 and CDR2 sequences are MDHEN and SYDVKM.

The genes are TRBV28 and TRBJ1-4, with TRBD1 as a possible D gene (6 bases). The V end was cut by 3 bases, the J end by 3 bases, with 11 bases between. The CDR3 has 15 residues. Germline V gene data show CDR1 as MDHEN and CDR2 as SYDVKM. The CDR3 nucleotides are TGTGCCAGCAGTTTCGGGGGGGCCTCTAATGAAAAACTGTTTTTT. It is translated as CASSFGGASNEKLFF. The whole variable domain, filled in from reference TRBV28 and TRBJ1-4, reads DVKVTQSSRYLVKRTGEKVFLECVQDMDHENMFWYRQDPGLGLRLIYFSYDVKMKEKGDIPEGYSVSREKKERFSLILESASTNQTSMYLCASSFGGASNEKLFFGSGTQLSVL.

The chain employs TRBV6-6 and TRBJ2-7, with 7 bases matching TRBD2. The V gene's germline CDR1 is MNHNY and CDR2 SVGAGI (reference sequence). Losses at the gene ends were 0 bases for V and 11 bases for J; bases not matched to a gene: 1. This CDR3 spans 11 amino acids. This CDR3 is CASSYSGGEYF. As DNA, the CDR3 is TGTGCCAGCAGTTACTCGGGAGGGGAGTACTTC.

The CDR3 DNA follows: TGTGCCAGCAGCTTATGGCCAGGGGAGAACAATGAGCAGTTCTTC. This encodes CASSLWPGENNEQFF. The V gene is TRBV7-3, the J gene TRBJ2-1; the D gene is possibly TRBD1 (6 bases). This CDR3 is built from 15 residues. Trimming cost V 2 bases and J 5 bases, with 13 bases left between them. Germline lookup yields CDR1 SGHTA and CDR2 FQGTGA.

The chain is built from TRBV10-3 and TRBJ2-7, with 12 bases identical to TRBD2. The junction had 6 bases not matched to a gene; V was cut back by 6 bases and J by 6 bases. Germline V gene data show CDR1 as ENHRY and CDR2 as SYGVKD. CDR3 length: 14 residues. The chain's CDR3 is CAISLTSGSGEQYF. The CDR3 DNA sequence: TGTGCCATCAGCTTGACTAGCGGGAGCGGCGAGCAGTACTTC.

The chain uses TRBV27 and TRBJ1-5, with 10 nucleotides matching TRBD1. Germline lookup yields CDR1 MNHEY and CDR2 SMNVEV (reference sequence). The CDR3 is 15 amino acids. Unmatched junction bases numbered 3, after V lost 3 bases and J lost 4 bases. CDR3 residues: CASSFDRGPNQPQHF. The CDR3 DNA reads as TGTGCCAGCAGTTTCGACAGGGGGCCTAATCAGCCCCAGCATTTT.